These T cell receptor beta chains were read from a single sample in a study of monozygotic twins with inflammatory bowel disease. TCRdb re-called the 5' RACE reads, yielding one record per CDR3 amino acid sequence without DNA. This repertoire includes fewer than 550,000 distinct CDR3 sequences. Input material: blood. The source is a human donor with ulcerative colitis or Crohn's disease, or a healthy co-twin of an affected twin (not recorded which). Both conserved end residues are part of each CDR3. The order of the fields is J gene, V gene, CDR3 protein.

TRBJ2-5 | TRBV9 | CASSARSRVFLEQETQYF
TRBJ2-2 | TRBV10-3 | CAISESALAGTNTGELFF
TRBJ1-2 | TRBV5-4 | CASSFLGGQGGYGYTF
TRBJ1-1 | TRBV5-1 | CASSPDVGRGTEAFF
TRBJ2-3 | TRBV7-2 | CASSRREGTADTQYF
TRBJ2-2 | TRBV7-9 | CASSPTGLAGELFF
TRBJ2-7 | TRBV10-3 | CAIGTDYEQYF
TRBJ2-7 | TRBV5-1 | CASSLRAFGTAREQYF
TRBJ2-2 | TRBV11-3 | CASSLDMGNTGELFF
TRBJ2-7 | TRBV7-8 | CASSLDLLNEQYF
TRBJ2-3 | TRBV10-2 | CASSESSAGGQGTQYF
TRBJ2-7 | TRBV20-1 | CSATKLAGVYEQYF
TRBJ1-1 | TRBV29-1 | CSVGPRLNTEAFF
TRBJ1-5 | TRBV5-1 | CASSLDGNSLSQPQHF
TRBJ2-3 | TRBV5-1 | CASSFGTPRVDTQYF
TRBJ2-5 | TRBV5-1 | CASSVGTAQETQYF
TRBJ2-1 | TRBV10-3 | CAISETYNEQFF
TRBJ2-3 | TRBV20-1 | CSASIRKPGDYTDTQYF
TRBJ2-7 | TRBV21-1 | CASSKVRGRNREREYF
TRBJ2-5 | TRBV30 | CAWRLPLQGAGETQYF
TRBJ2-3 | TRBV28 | CATYVRRLAFTDTQYF
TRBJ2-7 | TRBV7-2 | CASSPTASGLSYEQYF
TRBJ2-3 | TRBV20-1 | CSADRPTDTQYF
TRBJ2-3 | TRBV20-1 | CSAPVRGLDTQYF
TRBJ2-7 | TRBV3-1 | CASSSTSGAYEQYF
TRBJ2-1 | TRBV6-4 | CASSAGLASSEQFF
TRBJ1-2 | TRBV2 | CASSDMGQHLNYGYTF
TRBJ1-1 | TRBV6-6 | CASRQGYTEAFF
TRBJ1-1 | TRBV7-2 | CASSSKQGGLYTEAFF
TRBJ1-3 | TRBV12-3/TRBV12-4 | CASRVSSGNTIYF
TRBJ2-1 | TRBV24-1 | CATSGASQSYNEQFF